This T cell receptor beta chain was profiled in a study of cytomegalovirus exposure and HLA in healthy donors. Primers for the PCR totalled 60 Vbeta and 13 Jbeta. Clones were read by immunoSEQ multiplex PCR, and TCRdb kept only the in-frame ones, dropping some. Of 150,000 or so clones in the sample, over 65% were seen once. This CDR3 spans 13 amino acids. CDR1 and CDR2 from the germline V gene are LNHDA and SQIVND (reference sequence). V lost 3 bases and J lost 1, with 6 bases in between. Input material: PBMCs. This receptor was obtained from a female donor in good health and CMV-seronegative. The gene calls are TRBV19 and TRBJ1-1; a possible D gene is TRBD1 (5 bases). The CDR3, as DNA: TGTGCCAGTAGTATCACAGGGAACACTGAAGCTTTCTTT. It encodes CASSITGNTEAFF.